A selection of T cell receptor beta chains follows, all from one sample in a study of identical twins. TCRdb passed the 5' RACE reads through MiXCR, listing each CDR3 protein once. Of a few hundred thousand distinct CDR3 sequences in the sample, over 5.5% were seen once. The same specimen was also included in a second study, on T cells expressing NK-cell markers.

Sequenced input: CD8+ T cells sorted from blood. All receptors derive from a woman aged 18-29 years in good health. Both conserved end residues are part of each CDR3. The order of the fields is J gene, V gene, clone size, CDR3 protein. The listing skips clone size in some rows; elsewhere it reads once, few, many or a size class.

J gene: TRBJ2-1
V gene: TRBV19
clone size: few
CDR3 protein: CASSSTLAGVIDEQFF

J gene: TRBJ2-5
V gene: TRBV7-9
clone size: NA
CDR3 protein: CASSLRWTAKETQYF

J gene: TRBJ2-1
V gene: TRBV10-3
clone size: NA
CDR3 protein: CAISDLGQKSRNEQFF

J gene: TRBJ1-6
V gene: TRBV9
clone size: NA
CDR3 protein: CASSVAGGYNSPLHF

J gene: TRBJ2-3
V gene: TRBV6-1
clone size: few
CDR3 protein: CASRGGLFSTDTQYF

J gene: TRBJ2-2
V gene: TRBV10-3
clone size: few
CDR3 protein: CAISDSGRAEHGELFF

J gene: TRBJ2-7
V gene: TRBV10-3
clone size: NA
CDR3 protein: CAISEDSYEQYF

J gene: TRBJ1-4
V gene: TRBV20-1
clone size: many
CDR3 protein: CSALDRHEKLFF

J gene: TRBJ2-7
V gene: TRBV5-1
clone size: many
CDR3 protein: CASRLDGPYEQYF

J gene: TRBJ2-5
V gene: TRBV7-9
clone size: NA
CDR3 protein: CASSPPSGREGQETQYF

J gene: TRBJ1-5
V gene: TRBV4-2
clone size: few
CDR3 protein: CASSPTRFGQPQHF

J gene: TRBJ2-5
V gene: TRBV3-1
clone size: few
CDR3 protein: CASRVSREETQYF

J gene: TRBJ1-6
V gene: TRBV20-1
clone size: NA
CDR3 protein: CSVQDRAFNSPLHF

J gene: TRBJ2-1
V gene: TRBV11-2
clone size: NA
CDR3 protein: CASSLSPYLHNEQFF

J gene: TRBJ2-1
V gene: TRBV5-1
clone size: few
CDR3 protein: CASSLGVGAGSYNEQFF

J gene: TRBJ1-5
V gene: TRBV21-1
clone size: few
CDR3 protein: CASQQRYRTGFLYQPQHF

J gene: TRBJ1-1
V gene: TRBV5-1
clone size: many
CDR3 protein: CASSPQIGGRATEAFF

J gene: TRBJ2-7
V gene: TRBV11-2
clone size: NA
CDR3 protein: CASSEEGRGIYEQYF

J gene: TRBJ2-1
V gene: TRBV5-6
clone size: many
CDR3 protein: CASSLKLVWEQFF

J gene: TRBJ2-1
V gene: TRBV13
clone size: NA
CDR3 protein: CASSNASGTFYNEQFF

J gene: TRBJ2-2
V gene: TRBV5-6
clone size: NA
CDR3 protein: CASDRGAGGELFF

J gene: TRBJ2-2
V gene: TRBV7-9
clone size: NA
CDR3 protein: CASSLNLAGELFF

J gene: TRBJ2-1
V gene: TRBV9
clone size: NA
CDR3 protein: CASSVGLAGATSSYNEQFF

J gene: TRBJ2-3
V gene: TRBV20-1
clone size: few
CDR3 protein: CSARVGLAGGHTDTQYF

J gene: TRBJ2-7
V gene: TRBV2
clone size: few
CDR3 protein: CASSDYGASGYEQYF

J gene: TRBJ2-7
V gene: TRBV11-2
clone size: NA
CDR3 protein: CASSLYHGSYEQYF

J gene: TRBJ2-1
V gene: TRBV5-5
clone size: many
CDR3 protein: CASSARHNEQFF

J gene: TRBJ2-2
V gene: TRBV10-3
clone size: few
CDR3 protein: CAITGLPGRTGELFF

J gene: TRBJ2-1
V gene: TRBV20-1
clone size: many
CDR3 protein: CSASADGLADYNEQFF

J gene: TRBJ1-5
V gene: TRBV7-6
clone size: few
CDR3 protein: CASSFGAHSNQPQHF

J gene: TRBJ2-1
V gene: TRBV6-1
clone size: NA
CDR3 protein: CASSLSGGDNEQFF

J gene: TRBJ1-5
V gene: TRBV15
clone size: many
CDR3 protein: CATSRDRGMRQPQHF

J gene: TRBJ2-2
V gene: TRBV9
clone size: NA
CDR3 protein: CASSDTGDTGELFF

J gene: TRBJ1-2
V gene: TRBV29-1
clone size: many
CDR3 protein: CSVPSTGTGGYTF

J gene: TRBJ2-7
V gene: TRBV20-1
clone size: few
CDR3 protein: CSAPSGTGVVYEQYF

J gene: TRBJ2-7
V gene: TRBV28
clone size: few
CDR3 protein: CASSLGTAGPYEQYF

J gene: TRBJ1-5
V gene: TRBV27
clone size: NA
CDR3 protein: CASSGVGTNQPQHF

J gene: TRBJ2-7
V gene: TRBV12-3/TRBV12-4
clone size: many
CDR3 protein: CASSDYSGTPSYEQYF

J gene: TRBJ2-5
V gene: TRBV12-3/TRBV12-4
clone size: many
CDR3 protein: CASSPGTAWETQYF

J gene: TRBJ2-1
V gene: TRBV12-3/TRBV12-4
clone size: many
CDR3 protein: CAILAYNEQFF

J gene: TRBJ2-1
V gene: TRBV11-2
clone size: few
CDR3 protein: CASSLGMNEQFF

J gene: TRBJ2-5
V gene: TRBV13
clone size: NA
CDR3 protein: CASSAGTSLQETQYF

J gene: TRBJ1-6
V gene: TRBV10-3
clone size: many
CDR3 protein: CAISEQGAQGNSPLHF

J gene: TRBJ2-1
V gene: TRBV11-2
clone size: NA
CDR3 protein: CASSLGSAGLASDEQFF

J gene: TRBJ2-5
V gene: TRBV11-2
clone size: many
CDR3 protein: CASSFGLRDPETQYF

J gene: TRBJ2-1
V gene: TRBV12-3/TRBV12-4
clone size: many
CDR3 protein: CASTFLGEQFF

J gene: TRBJ1-2
V gene: TRBV7-9
clone size: many
CDR3 protein: CASTPGGPPPPNYGYTF

J gene: TRBJ2-3
V gene: TRBV25-1
clone size: few
CDR3 protein: CASSEQGARSSTDTQYF

J gene: TRBJ2-7
V gene: TRBV20-1
clone size: many
CDR3 protein: CSAHGGYEQYF

J gene: TRBJ1-1
V gene: TRBV5-6
clone size: few
CDR3 protein: CASSLGTLTEAFF